This entry is about one T cell receptor (beta chain). The clone's antigen remains unknown. Library method: the immunoSEQ multiplex PCR assay. A mixture of 60 forward primers for TCR Vbeta segments and 13 reverse primers for TCR Jbeta segments was used in the multiplex PCR. A multiplex PCR assay on genomic DNA amplified the CDR3 region of rearranged TCR beta genes. On the Illumina HiSeq System, the amplified TCR beta libraries were sequenced as 87-base-pair reads. For the original study's pipeline: A later analysis counted approximately 76 million unique TCR beta chains across the 650 to 700 repertoires, and some 11 million of these chains were shared by at least two donors. A nearest-neighbor algorithm error-corrected the raw reads and collapsed the reads into unique sequences, merging closely related sequences to remove PCR and sequencing errors. CDR3 sequences were aligned to IMGT reference sequences to assign V, D and J gene segments. For a sequence to be retained, a match of at least six nucleotides to both a V gene segment and a J gene segment was required. Rearrangements were called productive when the CDR3 lacked stop codons and stayed in frame with V and J; all others were non-productive. CDR3 was defined according to IMGT convention as the region running from the second conserved V-encoded cysteine to the conserved J-encoded phenylalanine. The earlier analysis of some 550 of the donors excluded any sequence lacking an unambiguous match to a single V gene segment. An earlier analysis of roughly 590 of the donors called V segments functional above 56.7% productive rearrangements and segregating when the between-donor standard deviation exceeded 5%. A statistical classification framework was developed to diagnose cytomegalovirus status using the catalog of TCR beta chain sequences. In a later analysis, V and J genes were assigned by comparing TCR nucleotide sequences against IMGT/GENE-DB human TR gene sequences. The TCRdist pipeline was used in a later analysis to assign CDR3 sequences and most-parsimonious VDJ recombination scenarios. In a later analysis, each TCR beta chain was defined by its CDR3 amino acid sequence together with its V-gene family, and reads without a unique V-gene family were excluded. As a way to deal with suspected cross-contamination and a sequencing artifact, a later analysis dropped over 550 nucleotide sequences that were highly shared and had low generation probability. In a later analysis, a clonal expansion index for each public chain was calculated from normalized within-repertoire ranks of inferred template counts. A later analysis computed generation probabilities with a VDJ recombination model fitted to out-of-frame rearrangements, and checked the results against IGoR. A later analysis scored TCR-TCR, TCR-HLA and TCR-CMV co-occurrence with hypergeometric tests, applying a repertoire-size bias correction to TCR pairs. In a later analysis, false discovery rates were estimated by permuting HLA or CMV assignments 20 times. In a later analysis, co-occurring TCRs were grouped with DBSCAN, and TCRdist sequence similarity was added when clustering was performed within HLA-allele-positive subsets. For co-occurrence clustering, repertoires with fewer than 30,000 or more than 120,000 public chains were excluded, along with five repertoires with anomalous nucleotide sharing. The source is immuneACCESS, and TCRdb retained only in-frame sequences with V and J called. Part of the clones is not carried over; for the studies checked, unresolved V genes explain less than half of this, and the remainder is unexplained. Clone size and V and J calls were adopted from that table, with D and trimming inferred from the DNA. This sample's table carries about 190,000 clones. The ten top clones hold 6.5% of the sample.

The sample is drawn from a study of cytomegalovirus exposure and HLA in healthy donors (dated by TCRdb to the late 2010s). Background on the whole study: In an earlier analysis of about 560 of the donors, around 300 Gb of sequence data and approximately 120 million unique TCR beta sequences from about 179 million T cells were reported. In the later analysis, no new phenotypic data were used to find candidate immune exposures; instead, reliance was placed on TCR beta sequences and their occurrence across donors. A separate validation cohort of some 130 different subjects was used in addition to the 666-subject first cohort. An earlier analysis of approximately 640 of the donors applied high-throughput TCR beta sequencing to assess whether each TCR beta V gene segment acted as functional or pseudogenic. Roughly five DR-DQ haplotypes were handled as single units for association and clustering, since linkage in the cohort was strong. Approximately 300 gigabases of sequencing data and roughly 80 million unique TCR sequences made up an early release that covered around 640 HLA-typed donors. Donor age, sex, ethnicity and CMV serostatus were compiled alongside the repertoire data. A later genetic analysis used genome-wide SNP genotypes for about 60% of the roughly 700 donors, treating that subset as a discovery cohort. Across about 370 genotyped donors of the cohort, an average of 235,054 unique TCR beta nucleotide sequences per donor were sequenced, and 15% to 20% of those sequences were non-productive. Among the roughly 430 genotyped donors, about 83% belonged to the genetic ancestry cluster associated with self-reported Caucasian donors. Typing coverage differed by locus: A, B, C, DRB1 and DQB1 were typed in roughly 620-630 donors, DQA1 in about 500, DPA1 in over 600, and DPB1 in approximately 450. The study aimed to test whether cataloging public T cell receptors could reveal signatures of past pathogen exposure. To predict cytomegalovirus infection status, the study brought together high-throughput TCR immunosequencing, statistical association of individual TCRs with disease status, and machine learning. A later analysis re-examined previously published TCR beta repertoires from 600 to 700 donors and added high-resolution HLA genotyping to investigate patterns of TCR occurrence. The study used immunosequencing to profile the T cell repertoires of under 700 subjects and linked those repertoires to cytomegalovirus serostatus. Class I and class II HLA loci were covered by the typing at four-digit resolution. All discovery cohort repertoires had been generated using a single sequencing platform. Findings and caveats that apply to the study as a whole: A later analysis associated about 17,000 TCR beta sequences with specific HLA alleles at a false discovery rate of 0.05. Cytomegalovirus status was reported to be diagnosed by the classifier with high specificity and sensitivity in both the original and validation cohorts. In a later analysis, HLA-associated TCR beta chains showed more clonal expansion and lower generation probabilities than non-associated chains that were equally common. Roughly uniform sequencing depth across donors was assumed in presence/absence analyses, although this assumption may not hold. Because counts were too low, 15 or so rarely observed V segments, including chromosome 9 orphons, were excluded from the earlier analysis of about 500 of the donors. In an earlier analysis of 450 to 750 of the donors, most TCR beta V segments appeared in productive rearrangements about 87% or about 30% of the time, broadly matching IMGT annotations. Immune exposure information for the cohort was limited to CMV serostatus. A further reported finding was that TCR beta sequences accurately predicted the HLA-A and HLA-B alleles for most subjects in the first cohort. The sequencing pipeline was judged likely to have produced a cluster of highly shared sequence variants as a technical artifact. The study gave a list of 150 to 200 TCR beta chains associated with cytomegalovirus. The authors suggested that the approach could potentially be generalized to other disease states and immunological phenotypes. In a later analysis, several top co-occurrence clusters were reported to appear linked to parvovirus B19, influenza, CMV and Epstein-Barr virus. While some public TCRs were present in many individuals, most TCR sequences turned up only very rarely across donors. Because some donors lacked HLA typing at each locus, the association tests relied only on the typed subset. In a later analysis, the rate of TCR association differed among HLA loci, with DRB1 alleles having the most associated TCRs and HLA-C alleles having the fewest. Linkage disequilibrium might explain the correlated functional status among segregating V segments, but an unknown experimental factor could not be excluded. Assigning TCR associations to individual alleles was difficult when HLA alleles, especially DR and DQ, strongly co-occurred. According to a later analysis, most CMV-associated TCR beta chains appeared to be HLA-restricted, and the HLA associations seemed to be driven largely by CMV exposure. In vitro tests confirmed that three of the cytomegalovirus-associated TCR beta chains recognize cytomegalovirus antigens. A later genetic analysis associated a missense DCLRE1C variant with V-gene and J-gene trimming of TCR beta chains, and an independent cohort replicated the association. A later genetic analysis reported fewer N-insertions in productive TCRs among donors in an Asian-associated ancestry cluster than the roughly 640-donor mean. In this cohort, only TCR beta chains were sequenced, and detectable features were limited by the absence of alpha or paired-chain data.

The cohort was made up of approximately 670 healthy bone marrow donors. Cohort members were all nominally healthy when sampled, although unrecorded immune exposures were likely present. The donor was CMV seronegative and belonged to the group of 380 or so seronegative cohort members. Every donor gave a peripheral blood sample, and the peripheral blood mononuclear cells from that sample were used for TCR beta sequencing. The Qiagen DNeasy Blood Extraction Kit was used to extract genomic DNA from the blood cell samples. The source is a young man in good health and CMV-seronegative. Sequencing was done on a sample of PBMCs.

The CDR3 protein is CASGSSGGAYEQFF. The bases read TGTGCCAGCGGCTCTAGCGGGGGGGCGTATGAGCAGTTCTTC. The sequence links TRBV6-6 to TRBJ2-1; 12 bases in the junction line up with TRBD2. After removal of 8 bases from V and 8 bases from J, the junction retains 7 bases not matched to a gene. Per the germline V gene (reference sequence), MNHNY is the CDR1 and SVGAGI is the CDR2. Its CDR3 holds 14 amino acids, cysteine through phenylalanine. The kept DNA is CDR3 alone, 42 bases in frame from the first base.